This T cell receptor (beta chain) is from a study of post-analysis software for immune sequencing data. Study-wide context: The disease courses covered relapsing-remitting, secondary progressive and progressive-relapsing multiple sclerosis. Findings and limits, study-wide: About five TRBV segments, including TRBV5-6, TRBV5-1 and TRBV20-1, were more frequent in patients than controls.

Incorporated into the TCR beta cDNA libraries were unique molecular identifiers, which served to reduce PCR and sequencing biases. TCRdb reprocessed the PCR reads with MiXCR, giving one entry per CDR3 protein. The repertoire includes about 760,000 distinct CDR3 sequences, around 27% of them detected once, and around 0.56% sits in the top ten. The CDR3 sequence is 11 residues long. The ends were cut back, 5 bases at V and 3 bases at J, with 6 bases in the middle. Germline assignment: CDR1 DFQATT and CDR2 SNEGSKA (reference sequence). This clonotype appeared a few times. The antigen remains undetermined.

Sequencing was done on a sample of blood. The receptor was isolated from a girl between 5 and 17 years old with multiple sclerosis. The rearrangement links TRBV20-1 to TRBJ2-3, with a possible D match to TRBD2 (5 bases). DNA of the CDR3: TGCAGTGCTGAGGGTACAGATACGCAGTATTTT. Its translation is CSAEGTDTQYF.